The sequence of this T cell receptor (beta chain) was determined in a study of T cell responses to AZD1222 COVID-19 vaccine. Clones were read by immunoSEQ multiplex PCR, and TCRdb kept only the in-frame ones, dropping some. The sample has about 150,000 clones, nearly 90% seen once. The CDR3 spans 15 residues. With 4 bases removed from V and 0 bases from J, the gap between germline ends came to 13 bases. The germline V gene encodes CDR1 ENHRY and CDR2 SYGVKD. A single count supports this clone. This chain joins TRBV10-3 and TRBJ2-7; D not certain. The TCR comes from an adult who received the MenACWY meningococcal vaccine as a control. This material consisted of peripheral blood, taken 28 days after the second dose of the MenACWY control vaccine. CDR3 protein: CAISVDRRYSYEQYF. The CDR3, as DNA: TGTGCCATCAGTGTAGACCGCCGATACTCCTACGAGCAGTACTTC.